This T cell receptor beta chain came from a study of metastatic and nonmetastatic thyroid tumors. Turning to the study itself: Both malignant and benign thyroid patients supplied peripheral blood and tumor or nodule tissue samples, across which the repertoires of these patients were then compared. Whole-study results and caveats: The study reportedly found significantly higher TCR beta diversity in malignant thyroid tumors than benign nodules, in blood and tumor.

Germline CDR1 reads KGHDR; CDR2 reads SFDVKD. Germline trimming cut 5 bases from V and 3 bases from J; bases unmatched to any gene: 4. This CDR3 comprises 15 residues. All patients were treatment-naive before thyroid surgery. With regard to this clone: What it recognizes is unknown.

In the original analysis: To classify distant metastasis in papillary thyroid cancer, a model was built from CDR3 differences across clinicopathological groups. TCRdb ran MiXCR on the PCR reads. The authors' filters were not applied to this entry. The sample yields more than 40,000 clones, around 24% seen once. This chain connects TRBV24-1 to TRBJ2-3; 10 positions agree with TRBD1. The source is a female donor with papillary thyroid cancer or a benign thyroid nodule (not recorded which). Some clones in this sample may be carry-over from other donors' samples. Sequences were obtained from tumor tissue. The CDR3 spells CATSGRTGGTDTQYF. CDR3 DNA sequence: TGTGCCACCAGTGGCCGGACAGGGGGAACAGATACGCAGTATTTT.